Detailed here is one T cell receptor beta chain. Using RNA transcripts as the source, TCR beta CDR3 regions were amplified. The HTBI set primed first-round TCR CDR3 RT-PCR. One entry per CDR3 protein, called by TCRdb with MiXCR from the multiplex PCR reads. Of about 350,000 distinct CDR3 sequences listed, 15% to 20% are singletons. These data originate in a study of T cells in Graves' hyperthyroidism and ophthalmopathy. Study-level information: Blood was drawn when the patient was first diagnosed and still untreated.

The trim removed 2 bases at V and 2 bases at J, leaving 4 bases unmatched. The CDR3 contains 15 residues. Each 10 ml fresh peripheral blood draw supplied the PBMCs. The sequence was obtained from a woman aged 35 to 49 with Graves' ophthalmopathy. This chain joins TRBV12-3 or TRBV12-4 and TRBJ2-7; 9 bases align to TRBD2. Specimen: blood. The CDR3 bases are TGTGCCAGCAGTTTAAGTAGCGGGAGCCCCTACGAGCAGTACTTC. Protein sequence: CASSLSSGSPYEQYF.